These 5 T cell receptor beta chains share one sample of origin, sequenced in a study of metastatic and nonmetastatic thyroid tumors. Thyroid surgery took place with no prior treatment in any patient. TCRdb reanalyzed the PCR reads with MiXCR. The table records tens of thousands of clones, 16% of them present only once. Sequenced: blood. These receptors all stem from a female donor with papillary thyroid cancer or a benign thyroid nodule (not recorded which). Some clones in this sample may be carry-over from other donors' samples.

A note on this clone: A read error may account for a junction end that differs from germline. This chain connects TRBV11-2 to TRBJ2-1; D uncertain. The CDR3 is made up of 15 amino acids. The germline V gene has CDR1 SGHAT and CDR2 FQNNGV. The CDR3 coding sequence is TGTGCCAGCAGCTTAGGGAACTGGCCCTACAATGAGCAGCTCTTC. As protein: CASSLGNWPYNEQLF.

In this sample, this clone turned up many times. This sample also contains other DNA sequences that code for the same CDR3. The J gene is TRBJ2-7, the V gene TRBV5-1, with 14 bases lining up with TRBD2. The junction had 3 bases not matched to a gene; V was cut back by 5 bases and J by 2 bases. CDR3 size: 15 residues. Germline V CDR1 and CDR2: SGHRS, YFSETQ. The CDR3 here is CASRGTSGRAYEQYF. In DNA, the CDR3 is TGCGCCAGCAGGGGGACTAGCGGGAGAGCCTACGAGCAGTACTTC. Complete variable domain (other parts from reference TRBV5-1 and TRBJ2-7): KAGVTQTPRYLIKTRGQQVTLSCSPISGHRSVSWYQQTPGQGLQFLFEYFSETQRNKGNFPGRFSGRQFSNSRSEMNVSTLELGDSALYLCASRGTSGRAYEQYFGPGTRLTVT.

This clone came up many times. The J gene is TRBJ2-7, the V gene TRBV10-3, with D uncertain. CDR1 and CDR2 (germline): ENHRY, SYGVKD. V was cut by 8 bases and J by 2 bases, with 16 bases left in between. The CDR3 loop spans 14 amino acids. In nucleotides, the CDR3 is TGTGCCATCGGACGGAACCCTGATCCCTACGAGCAGTACTTC. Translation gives CAIGRNPDPYEQYF.

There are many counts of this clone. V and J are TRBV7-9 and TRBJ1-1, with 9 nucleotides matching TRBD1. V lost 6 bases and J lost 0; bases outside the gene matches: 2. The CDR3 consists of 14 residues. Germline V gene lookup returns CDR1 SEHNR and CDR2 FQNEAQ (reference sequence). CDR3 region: CASRGTGMNTEAFF. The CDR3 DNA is TGTGCCAGCAGGGGGACAGGGATGAACACTGAAGCTTTCTTT.

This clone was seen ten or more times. CDR3 sequence (DNA): TGTGCCAGCAGCCAAGTTGGGGGAGGGGGCACCGGGGAGCTGTTTTTT. Encoded protein: CASSQVGGGGTGELFF. The chain uses TRBV3-1 and TRBJ2-2, with D possibly being TRBD2 (7 bases). Trimming cost V 1 base and J 4 bases, with 13 bases left between them. CDR1 and CDR2 from the germline V gene are LGHDT and YNNKEL (reference sequence). This CDR3 comprises 16 residues.